The clone carrying this TCR beta chain turned up a few times. The antigen remains undetermined. This record comes from a study of human T cells and chemical hapten exposure. This CDR3 is 14 amino acids long. Germline V gene lookup returns CDR1 LNHNV and CDR2 YYDKDF (reference sequence). Trimming stripped 3 bases from V and 5 bases from J, with 13 bases between. The study's findings and limits: No shift was seen in TCRs above 1 in 1000 frequency with DPC sensitization. While controls formed fewer of them, expanded TCRs formed significantly more large CDR3 similarity clusters.

TCRdb re-derived calls from the RACE reads in MiXCR, one entry per CDR3 protein. This sample has 250,000 or so distinct CDR3 sequences, with about 7.7% found just once. The time point here: pre-sensitization, week 0. As for treatment: therapeutic diphenylcyclopropenone sensitization with weekly scalp DPC. The sample in question was whole blood, obtained in connection with sensitization to the hapten diphenylcyclopropenone (DPC). The chain has TRBV15 and TRBJ1-1; a possible D gene is TRBD1 (5 bases). The TCR was taken from a man in his late teens or twenties with alopecia areata. Some clones in this sample may be carry-over from other donors' samples. The CDR3 DNA reads TGTGCCACCAGCAGCGGGGTTGAGGGGACTGAAGCTTTCTTT. The encoded protein is CATSSGVEGTEAFF.